This T cell receptor (beta chain) came from a study of cytomegalovirus exposure and HLA in healthy donors. Primers included in the PCR were 60 Vbeta and 13 Jbeta primers. Only in-frame clones appear in the TCRdb table, and some are missing; sequencing was by immunoSEQ multiplex PCR. The sample contains about 69,000 clones, approximately 70% of which appear only once. CDR1 is MNHNY, CDR2 SVGAGI, per germline (reference sequence). V shed 7 bases and J shed 2 bases, with 15 bases lying between them. The CDR3 runs 15 residues. Sample: PBMCs. This sequence originates from a male donor in good health and CMV-seropositive. The chain is built from TRBV6-6 and TRBJ1-3; D unclear. Here the CDR3 DNA reads TGTGCCAGCATCTCGGAGGGATCAGCTGGAAACACCATATATTTT. Encoded protein: CASISEGSAGNTIYF.